This T cell receptor beta chain was sequenced during a study of T cell responses to AZD1222 COVID-19 vaccine. Germline V lookup: CDR1 LNHDA, CDR2 SQIVND (reference sequence). The V end was cut by 1 base, the J end by 0 bases, with 10 bases between. This CDR3 is built from 15 residues. TCRdb's copy holds only in-frame clones and misses some; the assay was immunoSEQ multiplex PCR. The repertoire holds fewer than 100,000 clones, with 90% as singletons. The TCR comes from an adult who received the AZD1222 COVID-19 vaccine. Sample: peripheral blood, taken 28 days after the second AZD1222 dose. This chain connects TRBV19 to TRBJ2-7; D perhaps matches TRBD2 (6 bases). DNA of the CDR3: TGTGCCAGTAGTATAGGGGTAGCGGCCTCCTACGAGCAGTACTTC. It encodes CASSIGVAASYEQYF.